This TCR beta chain was captured by sequencing in a study of human T cells and chemical hapten exposure. Study-level information: Subjects had 2% DPC placed on about 2 cm by about 2 cm of upper inner arm skin for sensitization. Doses of diphenylcyclopropenone went to the patients' scalps weekly throughout the roughly 24-week study.

Study-wide results and limits: It was expanded TCRs that formed significantly more large CDR3 similarity clusters than controls did.

Specified time point: pre-sensitization, week 0. Treatment defined: therapeutic diphenylcyclopropenone sensitization with weekly scalp DPC. With regard to this clonotype: What it binds is unknown. This may be a read error, as it is one base from a much larger clone.

This CDR3 is 17 amino acids long. CDR1 PRHDT and CDR2 FYEKMQ come from the germline V gene (reference sequence). MiXCR was run by TCRdb on the RACE reads, yielding one entry per CDR3 protein. In the table there are 85,000 to 100,000 distinct CDR3 sequences, approximately 11% of which are singletons. The starting material was whole blood, obtained in connection with sensitization to the hapten diphenylcyclopropenone (DPC). The chain carries TRBV13 and TRBJ1-1; 10 bases match TRBD1. The clonotype originates from a woman aged 55 to 70 with alopecia areata. Some clones in this sample may be carry-over from other donors' samples. This CDR3 reads CARSFFGDRGLWTEAFF. CDR3 in DNA: TGTGCCCGCAGCTTTTTCGGGGACAGGGGCTTGTGGACTGAAGCTTTCTTT.